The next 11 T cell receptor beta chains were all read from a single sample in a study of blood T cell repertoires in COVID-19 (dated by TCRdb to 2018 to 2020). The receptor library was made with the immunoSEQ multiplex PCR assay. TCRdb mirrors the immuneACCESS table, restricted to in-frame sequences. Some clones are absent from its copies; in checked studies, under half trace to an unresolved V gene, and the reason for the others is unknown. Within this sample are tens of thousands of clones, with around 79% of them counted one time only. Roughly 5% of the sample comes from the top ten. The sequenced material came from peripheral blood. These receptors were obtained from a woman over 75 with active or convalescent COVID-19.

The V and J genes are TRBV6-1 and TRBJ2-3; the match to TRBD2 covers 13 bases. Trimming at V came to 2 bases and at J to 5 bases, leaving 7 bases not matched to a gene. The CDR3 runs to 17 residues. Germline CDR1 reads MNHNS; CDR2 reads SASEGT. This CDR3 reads CASSEIGLAGAIDTQYF. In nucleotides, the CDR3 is TGTGCCAGCAGTGAAATCGGACTAGCGGGGGCGATAGATACGCAGTATTTT.

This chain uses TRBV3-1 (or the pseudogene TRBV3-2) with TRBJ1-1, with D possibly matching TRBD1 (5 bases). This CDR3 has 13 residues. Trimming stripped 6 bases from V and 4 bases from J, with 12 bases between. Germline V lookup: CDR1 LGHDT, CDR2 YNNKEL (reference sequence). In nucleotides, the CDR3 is TGTGCCAGCAGACAACGCGACAGCACTGAAGCTTTCTTT. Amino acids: CASRQRDSTEAFF.

Here the CDR3 reads CASSQNTEAFF. CDR3 DNA sequence: TGTGCCAGCAGTCAGAACACTGAAGCTTTCTTT. This chain uses TRBV12-3 or TRBV12-4 with TRBJ1-1; D not certain. CDR3 length: 11 residues. Trimming removed 5 bases at V and 1 base at J, with 2 bases between.

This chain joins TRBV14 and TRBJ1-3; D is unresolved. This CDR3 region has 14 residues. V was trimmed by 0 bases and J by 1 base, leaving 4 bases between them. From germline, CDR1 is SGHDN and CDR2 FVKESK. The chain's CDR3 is CASSQDRSGNTIYF. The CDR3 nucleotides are TGTGCCAGCAGCCAAGACAGGTCTGGAAACACCATATATTTT.

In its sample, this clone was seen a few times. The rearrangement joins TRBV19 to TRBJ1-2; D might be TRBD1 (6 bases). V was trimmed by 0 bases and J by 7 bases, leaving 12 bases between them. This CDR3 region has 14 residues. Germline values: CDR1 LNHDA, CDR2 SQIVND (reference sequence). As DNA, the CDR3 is TGTGCCAGTAGTATAGATTTACAGGGCGGTGGCTACACCTTC. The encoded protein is CASSIDLQGGGYTF.

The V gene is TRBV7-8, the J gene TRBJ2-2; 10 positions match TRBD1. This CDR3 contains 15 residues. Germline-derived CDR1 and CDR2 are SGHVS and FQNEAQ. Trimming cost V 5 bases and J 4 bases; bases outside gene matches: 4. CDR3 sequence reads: CASSIWTGGTGELFF. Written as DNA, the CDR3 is TGTGCCAGCAGCATCTGGACAGGGGGCACCGGGGAGCTGTTTTTT.

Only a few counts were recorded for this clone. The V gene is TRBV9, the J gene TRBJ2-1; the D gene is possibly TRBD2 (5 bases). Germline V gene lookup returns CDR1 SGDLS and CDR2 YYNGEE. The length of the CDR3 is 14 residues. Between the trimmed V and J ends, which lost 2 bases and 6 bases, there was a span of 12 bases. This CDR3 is CASSVSALGNEQFF. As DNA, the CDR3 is TGTGCCAGCAGCGTTAGCGCCCTCGGCAATGAGCAGTTCTTC.

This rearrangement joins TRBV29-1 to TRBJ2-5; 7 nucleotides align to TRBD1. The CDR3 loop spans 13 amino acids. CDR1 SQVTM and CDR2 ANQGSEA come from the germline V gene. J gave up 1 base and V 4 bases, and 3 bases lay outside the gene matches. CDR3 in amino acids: CSVVTGPQETQYF. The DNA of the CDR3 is TGCAGCGTTGTGACAGGGCCCCAAGAGACCCAGTACTTC. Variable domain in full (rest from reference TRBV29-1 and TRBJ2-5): SAVISQKPSRDICQRGTSLTIQCQVDSQVTMMFWYRQQPGQSLTLIATANQGSEATYESGFVIDKFPISRPNLTFSTLTVSNMSPEDSSIYLCSVVTGPQETQYFGPGTRLLVL.

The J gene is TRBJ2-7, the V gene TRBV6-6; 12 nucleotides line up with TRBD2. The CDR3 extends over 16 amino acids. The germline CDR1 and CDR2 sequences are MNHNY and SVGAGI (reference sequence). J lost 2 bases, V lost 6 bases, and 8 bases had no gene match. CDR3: CASRPTTSGSTYEQYF. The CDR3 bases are TGTGCCAGCAGACCAACGACTAGCGGGAGCACCTACGAGCAGTACTTC.

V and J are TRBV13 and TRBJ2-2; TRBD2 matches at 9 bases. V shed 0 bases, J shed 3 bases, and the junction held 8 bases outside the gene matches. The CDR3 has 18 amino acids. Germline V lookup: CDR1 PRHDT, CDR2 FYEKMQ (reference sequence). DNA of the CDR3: TGTGCCAGCAGCTTAGGGCTAGCGGGGCTTCTCGACACCGGGGAGCTGTTTTTT. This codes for CASSLGLAGLLDTGELFF.

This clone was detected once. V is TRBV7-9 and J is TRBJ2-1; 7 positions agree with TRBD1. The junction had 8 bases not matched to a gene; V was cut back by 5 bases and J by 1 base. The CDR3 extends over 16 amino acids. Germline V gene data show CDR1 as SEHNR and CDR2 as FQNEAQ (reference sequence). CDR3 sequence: CASSQLTGLSYNEQFF. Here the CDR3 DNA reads TGTGCCAGCAGCCAACTGACAGGGCTTTCCTACAATGAGCAGTTCTTC. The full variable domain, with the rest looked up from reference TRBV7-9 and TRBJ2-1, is DTGVSQNPRHKITKRGQNVTFRCDPISEHNRLYWYRQTLGQGPEFLTYFQNEAQLEKSRLLSDRFSAERPKGSFSTLEIQRTEQGDSAMYLCASSQLTGLSYNEQFFGPGTRLTVL.